In its sample, the clone carrying this TCR beta chain was seen many times. Antigen specificity is unknown. The read terminates 3 residues ahead of where the CDR3 ends, so the germline J gene completes it. The V gene's germline CDR1 is LNHDA and CDR2 SQIVND (reference sequence). The CDR3 totals 15 residues. The trim removed 7 bases at V and 0 bases at J, leaving 4 bases unmatched. Generated by immunoSEQ multiplex PCR, the TCRdb table keeps only in-frame clones and is missing some. Observed are about 74,000 clones, no singletons, with the top ten taking approximately 0.81%. The data belong to a study of T cell clonality in common variable immunodeficiency. Study outcomes and limitations: CVID subjects had higher TCRbeta clonality than healthy controls, most marked in about a third. Common variable immunodeficiency TCR beta sequences reportedly had fewer deletions and N-nucleotide insertions. Fewer TCRbeta clones were shared among CVID subjects than controls.

The V gene is TRBV19, the J gene TRBJ1-5, with TRBD1 matching over 9 bases. The specimen sequenced was peripheral blood mononuclear cells. The sequence was obtained from a person between 18 and 75 years old in good health. The CDR3 reads CASKGTGFSNQPQHF. Partial CDR3 DNA: TGTGCCAGTAAGGGGACAGGGTTTAGCAATCAGCCC.